The rows below give T cell receptor beta chains drawn from one sample of a study of OX40 agonist ivuxolimab in advanced cancers. Some clones are missing from TCRdb's copy, which holds only in-frame ones; the method was immunoSEQ multiplex PCR. Of tens of thousands of clones in the sample, around 90% are singletons; the top ten hold under 3.5%. Material: CD4+ or CD8+ T cells sorted from blood, obtained in a trial of the OX40 agonist ivuxolimab. Receptor source: an adult with an advanced solid tumor such as melanoma, head and neck, liver or kidney cancer. The CDR3 runs from the conserved cysteine through the conserved F or W. The D gene is left open where the match is weak. Some rows mark clone size as missing; the rest say once, few, many or name a class of expanded clone.

clone_size,v_call,d_call,j_call,cdr3_nt,cdr3_aa
.,TRBV6-5,TRBD1,TRBJ1-2,TGTGCCAGCAGTTATGGGACAGCGAGAAGCTATGGCTACACCTTC,CASSYGTARSYGYTF
.,TRBV19,.,TRBJ2-2,TGTGCCAGTAGTACCGATGGGGCAGTGATCACCGGGGAGCTGTTTTTT,CASSTDGAVITGELFF
.,TRBV28,.,TRBJ1-2,TGTGCCAGCAGTTTTCGGGCGAAAGCTAACTATGGCTACACCTTC,CASSFRAKANYGYTF
.,TRBV23-1,TRBD1,TRBJ2-2,TGCGCCAGCAGTCAATTTGGGCAGGGGGCCTCAGCCGGGGAGCTGTTTTTT,CASSQFGQGASAGELFF
once,TRBV7-2,.,TRBJ2-5,TGTGCCAGCAGCTTCCAAGAGACCCAGTACTTC,CASSFQETQYF
.,TRBV5-1,.,TRBJ2-2,TGCGCCAGCAGCCCTCTGAGAACGGGGAACACCGGGGAGCTGTTTTTT,CASSPLRTGNTGELFF
.,TRBV13,.,TRBJ2-2,TGTGCCAGCAGCCCGCGGGGCGGAAACACCGGGGAGCTGTTTTTT,CASSPRGGNTGELFF
.,TRBV6-5,.,TRBJ2-5,TGTGCCAGCAGTTCCCCCATGAGGGGCCAAGAGACCCAGTACTTC,CASSSPMRGQETQYF
.,TRBV7-2,.,TRBJ2-5,TGTGCCAGCAGCCCGTACCAAGAGACCCAGTACTTC,CASSPYQETQYF
.,TRBV30,.,TRBJ1-6,TGTGCCTGGAGCGAGGGACTGAGTAATTCACCCCTCCACTTT,CAWSEGLSNSPLHF
.,TRBV7-9,.,TRBJ1-1,TGTGCCAGCAGCTTCCAGACGAACACTGAAGCTTTCTTT,CASSFQTNTEAFF
once,TRBV5-1,TRBD2,TRBJ2-3,TGCGCCAGCAGCACGCCATCCGGGACTAGGGCGGATACGCAGTATTTT,CASSTPSGTRADTQYF
.,TRBV4-2,.,TRBJ2-5,TGTGCCAGCAGCTCCGGGACTTTTCAAGAGACCCAGTACTTC,CASSSGTFQETQYF
.,TRBV9,.,TRBJ2-1,TGTGCCAGCAGCCCCAAGTGGGGGTTGTCTAATGAGCAGTTCTTC,CASSPKWGLSNEQFF
.,TRBV6-6,.,TRBJ1-1,TGTGCCAGCAGTTACGGTTCGGAAAGAAGGAACACTGAAGCTTTCTTT,CASSYGSERRNTEAFF
.,TRBV4-3,.,TRBJ2-4,TGCGCCAGCAGCCAAGGGGGAAACATTCAGTACTTC,CASSQGGNIQYF
.,TRBV19,TRBD2,TRBJ2-7,TGTGCCAGTAGACTAGCGGGAGGGATCGAGCAGTACTTC,CASRLAGGIEQYF
.,TRBV18,.,TRBJ1-3,TGTGCCAGCTCACCTCAGGGCTGGTTGTCGGACACCATATATTTT,CASSPQGWLSDTIYF
.,TRBV30,.,TRBJ1-4,TGTGCCTGGAGTGTGTACTCGGCCCGTAATGAAAAACTGTTTTTT,CAWSVYSARNEKLFF
.,TRBV30,.,TRBJ2-1,TGTGCCTGGAGCGGTGGGCAGGGATCCTACAATGAGCAGTTCTTC,CAWSGGQGSYNEQFF
.,TRBV5-1,.,TRBJ1-1,TGCGCCAGCAGCTCGGGGGCCATAAACAGGGTTTTCGATACTGAAGCTTTCTTT,CASSSGAINRVFDTEAFF
.,TRBV6-1,TRBD1,TRBJ2-3,TGTGCCAGCAGTGCTGGGACAGGGGCTAGCACAGATACGCAGTATTTT,CASSAGTGASTDTQYF
.,TRBV28,.,TRBJ1-2,TGTGCCAGCAGTGGGGCGATAAACTATGGCTACACCTTC,CASSGAINYGYTF
.,TRBV27,.,TRBJ1-6,TGTGCCAGCAGTCAATTCGAGTCACCCCTCCACTTT,CASSQFESPLHF
once,TRBV11-3,.,TRBJ1-2,TGTGCCAGCAGCTTAGCCGCCGGGACCACTAACTATGGCTACACCTTC,CASSLAAGTTNYGYTF
.,TRBV5-1,.,TRBJ2-7,TGCGCCAGCAGCTTGGCCTTTGGGGGACAAAACTACGAGCAGTACTTC,CASSLAFGGQNYEQYF
.,TRBV6-1,.,TRBJ2-1,TGTGCCAGCAGTGAAGGACTTCGGGGCCAACAGTTCTTC,CASSEGLRGQQFF
.,TRBV12-5,.,TRBJ2-4,TGTGCTAGTGGTTTGGTACCCGAGAAAAACATTCAGTACTTC,CASGLVPEKNIQYF
.,TRBV30,.,TRBJ1-2,TGTGCCTGGAGCGAGATACATGGCTACACCTTC,CAWSEIHGYTF
.,TRBV18,.,TRBJ1-6,TGTGCCAGCTCACCACCTTGCCAGACATCGTGTCCACCCCTCCACTTT,CASSPPCQTSCPPLHF
once,TRBV7-4,.,TRBJ1-1,TGTGCCAGCAGTCGGGACACCAACACTGAAGCTTTCTTT,CASSRDTNTEAFF
.,TRBV10-3,TRBD1,TRBJ1-3,TGTGCCATCAGTGGGACAGGGTACGGAAACACCATATATTTT,CAISGTGYGNTIYF
.,TRBV28,TRBD1,TRBJ2-2,TGTGCCAGCAGTACCGCCAGGGGGCTGGCCGGGGAGCTGTTTTTT,CASSTARGLAGELFF
.,TRBV27,.,TRBJ1-1,TGTGCCAGCAAACTGGGCGGGGGCGTGAGCACTGAAGCTTTCTTT,CASKLGGGVSTEAFF
few,TRBV5-6,.,TRBJ1-5,TGTGCCAGCAGCTTGATCTCTGGCAATCAGCCCCAGCATTTT,CASSLISGNQPQHF
.,TRBV20-1,.,TRBJ2-3,TGCAGTGCAACCAGCGGAGATACGCAGTATTTT,CSATSGDTQYF
once,TRBV7-9,.,TRBJ1-1,TGTGCCAGCAGCCCCTTGAGGGATTCGGCTTTCTTT,CASSPLRDSAFF
.,TRBV1,.,TRBJ2-4,TGCACCAGCAGCCAAGATCCGACGGGGGGGCCGAGCGCCAAAAACATTCAGTACTTC,CTSSQDPTGGPSAKNIQYF
.,TRBV28,.,TRBJ1-1,TGTGCCAGCATGGAGGGGCTGAACACTGAAGCTTTCTTT,CASMEGLNTEAFF
medium-sized,TRBV7-3,.,TRBJ1-1,TGTGCCAGCAGCCCAGGGGATCGGACTGAAGCTTTCTTT,CASSPGDRTEAFF
.,TRBV19,.,TRBJ1-5,TGTGCCAGTAGTATAGCGGCCCGCGCCAATCAGCCCCAGCATTTT,CASSIAARANQPQHF
.,TRBV4-2,.,TRBJ1-3,TGTGCCAGCAGCTTCGGGGGTACTGCGAACTCTGGAAACACCATATATTTT,CASSFGGTANSGNTIYF